Each of the 32 T cell receptor beta chains below was sequenced from the same sample in a study of T cell responses to AZD1222 COVID-19 vaccine. Profiled with immunoSEQ multiplex PCR; TCRdb holds only in-frame clones, not every one. In the table there are about 100,000 clones, 90% to 95% of which are singletons. The sample was peripheral blood, taken 28 days after the second AZD1222 dose. The receptors stem from an adult who received the AZD1222 COVID-19 vaccine.

This clone was counted a single time. The genes are TRBV29-1 and TRBJ2-1, with D uncertain. The CDR3 has 13 amino acids. Trimming pared 7 bases from V and 0 bases from J, leaving 10 bases between. CDR1 is SQVTM and CDR2 is ANQGSEA in the germline V gene. The CDR3 DNA is TGCAGCGGGGCGCCTAGCTCCTACAATGAGCAGTTCTTC. Amino acids: CSGAPSSYNEQFF.

The CDR3 nucleotides are TGTGCCAGCAGCTTGGCTACAGGGGGCTCTGGGGCCAACGTCCTGACTTTC. The encoded protein is CASSLATGGSGANVLTF. The gene calls are TRBV7-9 and TRBJ2-6, with TRBD1 matching over 8 bases. Germline V gene lookup returns CDR1 SEHNR and CDR2 FQNEAQ (reference sequence). The CDR3 has 17 amino acids. J gave up 0 bases and V 3 bases, and 4 bases lay outside the gene matches.

The chain employs TRBV6-6 and TRBJ1-3; 7 bases fit TRBD1. The CDR3 runs 17 residues. CDR1 and CDR2 from the germline V gene are MNHNY and SVGAGI (reference sequence). V lost 5 bases, J lost 0 bases, and 10 bases stayed unmatched. CDR3 loop: CASSPGTARLSGNTIYF. CDR3 in DNA: TGTGCCAGCAGTCCCGGGACAGCTCGCCTCTCTGGAAACACCATATATTTT.

This chain joins TRBV11-2 and TRBJ2-1, with D perhaps TRBD2 (7 bases). The CDR3 is 13 amino acids. V was shortened by 4 bases and J by 7 bases, with 11 bases between the two germline ends. Germline CDR1 is SGHAT and CDR2 is FQNNGV. The CDR3 sequence: CASSWTRGNEQFF. The CDR3 DNA is TGTGCCAGCAGCTGGACTAGGGGGAATGAGCAGTTCTTC. The full variable domain, its missing parts supplied by reference TRBV11-2 and TRBJ2-1, is EAGVAQSPRYKIIEKRQSVAFWCNPISGHATLYWYQQILGQGPKLLIQFQNNGVVDDSQLPKDRFSAERLKGVDSTLKIQPAKLEDSAVYLCASSWTRGNEQFFGPGTRLTVL.

The V gene is TRBV28, the J gene TRBJ1-1; the D gene is possibly TRBD1 (5 bases). Trimming left V 3 bases short and J 0 bases short, with 8 bases between. The germline CDR1 and CDR2 sequences are MDHEN and SYDVKM. CDR3 length equals 14 residues. CDR3 residues: CASSLGRMNTEAFF. The CDR3 coding sequence is TGTGCCAGCAGTTTGGGACGGATGAACACTGAAGCTTTCTTT. Drawing the rest from reference TRBV28 and TRBJ1-1, the complete variable domain is DVKVTQSSRYLVKRTGEKVFLECVQDMDHENMFWYRQDPGLGLRLIYFSYDVKMKEKGDIPEGYSVSREKKERFSLILESASTNQTSMYLCASSLGRMNTEAFFGQGTRLTVV.

The chain joins TRBV30 to TRBJ1-2; no definite D call. The ends were cut back, 0 bases at V and 1 base at J, with 3 bases in the middle. CDR3 length equals 12 residues. Germline CDR1 and CDR2: GTSNPN and SVGIG (reference sequence). CDR3 nucleotides: TGTGCCTGGAGTGTCAGTAACTATGGCTACACCTTC. Protein product: CAWSVSNYGYTF.

The chain has TRBV7-9 and TRBJ1-2; tentatively, D is TRBD1 (6 bases). The CDR3 contains 15 residues. V lost 4 bases and J lost 3, with 15 bases in between. Per germline, CDR1 SEHNR and CDR2 FQNEAQ (reference sequence). The CDR3, as DNA: TGTGCCAGCAGCTCTACCGGGACAAGCCACTATGGCTACACCTTC. Amino acid sequence: CASSSTGTSHYGYTF.

The rearrangement uses TRBV19 and TRBJ2-7, with 11 bases that match TRBD1. V shed 8 bases and J 7 bases; nucleotides not matched to a gene: 7. The CDR3 length is 13 residues. CDR1 LNHDA and CDR2 SQIVND come from the germline V gene (reference sequence). CDR3 DNA sequence: TGTGCCAGTCGCGGACAGGGGGCGGGAGAGCAGTACTTC. Protein: CASRGQGAGEQYF.

The V and J genes are TRBV4-1 and TRBJ1-2, with TRBD1 as a possible D gene (6 bases). The V and J ends lost 5 bases and 2 bases respectively, with 9 bases between them. Germline V CDR1 and CDR2: MGHRA, YSYEKL. The CDR3 length is 13 residues. In DNA, the CDR3 is TGCGCCAGCAGCTCAGGGGCGAACTATGGCTACACCTTC. It yields the protein CASSSGANYGYTF.

The chain uses TRBV28 and TRBJ2-2, with D possibly TRBD1 on 5 matching bases. Trimming shortened V by 7 bases and J by 3 bases, and 15 bases separated the two germline ends. Germline V gene sequence: CDR1 MDHEN, CDR2 SYDVKM. This CDR3 region has 15 residues. The CDR3 region is CASTPPDTYTGELFF. In DNA, the CDR3 is TGTGCCAGCACCCCACCGGACACTTACACCGGGGAGCTGTTTTTT.

This chain uses TRBV30 with TRBJ1-2; a weak D match, TRBD1 (5 bases). The germline CDR1 and CDR2 sequences are GTSNPN and SVGIG (reference sequence). Trimming removed 1 base from V and 1 base from J, with 7 bases in between. The CDR3 sequence is 13 residues long. CDR3 in DNA: TGTGCCTGGAGTGAGGGGAGTAACTATGGCTACACCTTC. Encoded protein: CAWSEGSNYGYTF.

V usage is TRBV27 and J usage is TRBJ1-2, with D unclear. The V gene's germline CDR1 is MNHEY and CDR2 SMNVEV (reference sequence). CDR3 length: 14 residues. Deletions cut 3 bases from V and 3 bases from J, with 11 bases between. The DNA of the CDR3 is TGTGCCAGCAGTTTCGGAGTGGGGTACTATGGCTACACCTTC. It specifies CASSFGVGYYGYTF.

J is TRBJ1-6 and V is TRBV3-1 (or the pseudogene TRBV3-2); D possibly corresponds to TRBD1 (6 bases). Germline lookup yields CDR1 LGHDT and CDR2 YNNKEL (reference sequence). The CDR3 contains 14 residues. V shed 4 bases and J shed 9 bases, with 13 bases lying between them. The CDR3 region is CASSLQGGPSPLHF. In nucleotides, the CDR3 is TGTGCCAGCAGCCTACAGGGAGGTCCTTCACCCCTCCACTTT.

This clone has just a few counts. This rearrangement joins TRBV5-1 to TRBJ2-3; possible D gene TRBD1, 7 bases. The CDR3 runs 14 residues. Trimming pared 6 bases from V and 1 base from J, leaving 12 bases between. The germline V gene encodes CDR1 SGHRS and CDR2 YFSETQ. CDR3 protein: CASKTGRRTDTQYF. The CDR3 region has the DNA TGCGCCAGCAAGACAGGGAGGCGCACAGATACGCAGTATTTT.

The chain links TRBV6-5 to TRBJ1-4; 8 bases agree with TRBD1. CDR1 and CDR2 from the germline V gene are MNHEY and SVGAGI. J gave up 11 bases and V 0 bases, and 8 bases lay outside the gene matches. This CDR3 spans 15 amino acids. The CDR3 bases are TGTGCCAGCAGTTACTCGAGGCAGGGGGCTCCTAAACTGTTTTTT. This translates into CASSYSRQGAPKLFF.

This clone has only a few counts. This chain links TRBV6-5 with TRBJ1-3, with a possible D match to TRBD1 (5 bases). The CDR3 totals 15 residues. Germline CDR1 is MNHEY and CDR2 is SVGAGI. The V and J ends lost 0 bases and 4 bases respectively, with 10 bases between them. The CDR3 here is CASSYSGNRGNTIYF. In DNA form, the CDR3 reads TGTGCCAGCAGTTACTCGGGGAACAGGGGAAACACCATATATTTT.

V and J are TRBV7-2 and TRBJ2-1; D gene uncertain. This CDR3 has 11 residues. V lost 2 bases and J lost 9, with 5 bases in between. From germline, CDR1 is SGHTA and CDR2 FQGNSA. CDR3 sequence reads: CASSLSPEQFF. As DNA, the CDR3 is TGTGCCAGCAGCTTAAGTCCTGAGCAGTTCTTC.

The rearrangement uses TRBV5-8 and TRBJ1-4, with a tentative D call TRBD1 (5 bases). This CDR3 contains 14 residues. V lost 7 bases and J 4 bases, leaving 14 bases between the germline ends. The germline CDR1 and CDR2 sequences are SGHTS and YDEGEE. The CDR3 bases are TGTGCCAGCCGACAGTTATATTATAATGAAAAACTGTTTTTT. It is translated as CASRQLYYNEKLFF.

V and J are TRBV12-3 or TRBV12-4 and TRBJ2-7, with D unresolved. This CDR3 has 12 residues. Between the trimmed V and J ends, which lost 5 bases and 3 bases, there was a span of 8 bases. The CDR3 bases are TGTGCCAGCAGTCCCCGTTTCTACGAGCAGTACTTC. As protein: CASSPRFYEQYF.

This clone was counted once. V is TRBV12-3 or TRBV12-4 and J is TRBJ1-3; no clear D. Between the trimmed V and J ends, which lost 5 bases and 4 bases, there was a span of 6 bases. The CDR3 totals 12 residues. The CDR3 is CASSIGGNTIYF. CDR3 nucleotide sequence: TGTGCCAGCAGTATAGGGGGAAACACCATATATTTT.

This chain uses TRBV7-2 with TRBJ2-4, with unresolved D. This CDR3 contains 16 residues. Germline-derived CDR1 and CDR2 are SGHTA and FQGNSA. With 1 base removed from V and 1 base from J, the gap between germline ends came to 11 bases. CDR3 in DNA: TGTGCCAGCAGCTTAGACCCCTTCGGGGCCAAAAACATTCAGTACTTC. This translates into CASSLDPFGAKNIQYF.

V is TRBV7-2 and J is TRBJ1-1; D remains ambiguous. The CDR3 covers 14 residues. The germline V gene has CDR1 SGHTA and CDR2 FQGNSA. V gave up 1 base and J gave up 0 bases, with 6 bases separating them. The CDR3 loop reads CASSLELLNTEAFF. CDR3 coding DNA: TGTGCCAGCAGCTTAGAGCTACTGAACACTGAAGCTTTCTTT. Together with reference TRBV7-2 and TRBJ1-1, the CDR3 gives the full variable domain: GAGVSQSPSNKVTEKGKDVELRCDPISGHTALYWYRQSLGQGLEFLIYFQGNSAPDKSGLPSDRFSAERTGGSVSTLTIQRTQQEDSAVYLCASSLELLNTEAFFGQGTRLTVV.

The chain recombines TRBV4-3 with TRBJ1-3; TRBD1 might be the D (5 bases). Trimming left V 0 bases short and J 1 base short, with 10 bases between. The CDR3 covers 16 residues. The germline V gene encodes CDR1 LGHNA and CDR2 YSLEER. The CDR3 DNA reads TGCGCCAGCAGCCAAGACAGGGATCAGTCTGGAAACACCATATATTTT. This translates into CASSQDRDQSGNTIYF.

This chain links TRBV6-5 with TRBJ1-6; D is undetermined. The CDR3 spans 15 residues. From germline, CDR1 is MNHEY and CDR2 SVGAGI. V lost 8 bases to trimming and J lost 0 bases, with 11 bases between them. The CDR3 protein is CASVRMSSYNSPLHF. The CDR3 nucleotides are TGTGCCAGCGTTCGGATGAGCTCCTATAATTCACCCCTCCACTTT.

The chain recombines TRBV4-3 with TRBJ2-3; 10 positions match TRBD2. The CDR3 covers 15 residues. CDR1 and CDR2 from the germline V gene are LGHNA and YSLEER. The junction had 2 bases not matched to a gene; V was cut back by 3 bases and J by 2 bases. CDR3 in amino acids: CASSHGTSATDTQYF. CDR3 sequence (DNA): TGCGCCAGCAGCCACGGGACTAGCGCCACAGATACGCAGTATTTT.

Concerning this clone: Other nucleotide sequences from this sample produce the same CDR3. The chain has TRBV6-5 and TRBJ1-3; D remains ambiguous. This CDR3 is 15 amino acids long. V shed 2 bases and J shed 0 bases, with 8 bases lying between them. Germline assignment: CDR1 MNHEY and CDR2 SVGAGI. The CDR3 loop is CASSYTWGSGNTIYF. The CDR3 region has the DNA TGTGCCAGCAGTTACACGTGGGGCTCTGGAAACACCATATATTTT.

The gene calls are TRBV6-5 and TRBJ2-7; D call uncertain. The length of the CDR3 is 12 residues. V was cut by 5 bases and J by 3 bases, with 8 bases left in between. From germline, CDR1 is MNHEY and CDR2 SVGAGI. CDR3 residues: CASSPGSYEQYF. The CDR3 DNA reads TGTGCCAGCAGTCCGGGCAGCTACGAGCAGTACTTC.

The rearrangement uses TRBV5-6 and TRBJ1-1; D is ambiguous. The CDR3 length is 13 residues. V gave up 0 bases and J gave up 0 bases, with 3 bases separating them. Germline-derived CDR1 and CDR2 are SGHDT and YYEEEE. The CDR3 here is CASSLELNTEAFF. As DNA, the CDR3 is TGTGCCAGCAGCTTGGAGTTGAACACTGAAGCTTTCTTT.

The rearrangement links TRBV27 to TRBJ2-5; 11 bases fit TRBD2. The CDR3 runs to 14 residues. V shed 9 bases, J shed 4 bases, and the junction held 7 bases outside the gene matches. Germline-derived CDR1 and CDR2 are MNHEY and SMNVEV (reference sequence). CDR3 in DNA: TGTGCCAGTCGACTAGCGGGAATGGGAGAGACCCAGTACTTC. This sequence encodes CASRLAGMGETQYF.

This clone appeared a single time. The chain has TRBV3-1 (or the pseudogene TRBV3-2) and TRBJ1-5; 10 bases fit TRBD1. The CDR3 runs to 15 residues. The trim removed 1 base at V and 5 bases at J, leaving 2 bases unmatched. The germline V gene has CDR1 LGHDT and CDR2 YNNKEL (reference sequence). The CDR3 DNA is TGTGCCAGCAGCCAAGGACAGGGGGCTCATCAGCCCCAGCATTTT. Protein sequence: CASSQGQGAHQPQHF.

This rearrangement joins TRBV7-8 to TRBJ1-5; 7 positions match TRBD1. CDR1 is SGHVS and CDR2 is FQNEAQ in the germline V gene. The CDR3 runs 15 residues. V lost 5 bases and J lost 5; bases outside the gene matches: 9. CDR3 residues: CASSAHRGIDQPQHF. CDR3 sequence (DNA): TGTGCCAGCAGCGCCCACAGGGGTATCGATCAGCCCCAGCATTTT.

This clone was observed once. This chain uses TRBV11-2 with TRBJ2-7; TRBD2 matches at 7 bases. Germline V CDR1 and CDR2: SGHAT, FQNNGV. J was trimmed by 1 base and V by 1 base; bases with no gene match: 7. CDR3 length equals 16 residues. CDR3 DNA sequence: TGTGCCAGCAGCTTAGTTGCGAGCGGGGCGTCCTACGAGCAGTACTTC. Protein sequence: CASSLVASGASYEQYF.